This T cell receptor beta chain emerged from a study of identical twins. Study-wide results and caveats: A lower insertion count was a feature of abundant cord blood beta clonotypes, with no such feature in memory repertoires.

Every one of the donors was a healthy Caucasian. Trimming took 3 bases from V and 8 from J, leaving 10 bases between them. This CDR3 region has 12 residues. CDR1 and CDR2 from the germline V gene are SGHVS and FNYEAQ. Details on this clonotype: What it binds is unknown.

A universal primer site was incorporated via template switching, and the cDNA contained unique molecular identifiers. TCRdb fed the 5' RACE reads into MiXCR, producing one record per CDR3 protein. The repertoire holds around 1.7 million distinct CDR3 sequences, 25% to 35% seen once, with 0.27% in the top ten. This receptor was identified in a newborn girl in good health. Sequenced sample: cord blood. The V and J genes are TRBV7-6 and TRBJ1-2; perhaps TRBD1 as D (5 bases). The CDR3: CASSFRVGGYTF. CDR3 DNA sequence: TGTGCCAGCAGCTTCAGGGTAGGCGGCTACACCTTC.